These T cell receptor beta chains were read from a single sample in a study of T cell responses to AZD1222 COVID-19 vaccine. Some clones are missing from TCRdb's copy, which holds only in-frame ones; the method was immunoSEQ multiplex PCR. Of about 100,000 clones listed, approximately 91% are singletons. This sample comprised peripheral blood, obtained on day 0 of AZD1222 vaccination. Receptor source: an adult in good health. The CDR3 runs from the conserved cysteine through the conserved F or W. The D gene is left open where the match is weak.

D	V	J	CDR3	DNA
-	TRBV7-9	TRBJ1-1	CASSLAADGHSNTEAFF	TGTGCCAGCAGCTTAGCGGCCGATGGGCATTCGAACACTGAAGCTTTCTTT
TRBD2	TRBV27	TRBJ2-7	CASSLLLGREGRREQYF	TGTGCCAGCAGTTTATTGTTGGGGCGGGAGGGCCGCAGGGAGCAGTACTTC
-	TRBV15	TRBJ1-3	CATSSGTGNTIYF	TGTGCCACCAGCAGCGGGACAGGAAACACCATATATTTT
-	TRBV28	TRBJ1-6	CASTQSPGRDSPLHF	TGTGCCAGCACCCAGTCTCCGGGGCGTGATTCACCCCTCCACTTT
-	TRBV5-6	TRBJ2-1	CASSFRSLSYNEQFF	TGTGCCAGCAGCTTCCGGAGCCTATCGTACAATGAGCAGTTCTTC
-	TRBV4-1	TRBJ1-1	CASSQDGPDTEAFF	TGCGCCAGCAGCCAGGATGGGCCTGACACTGAAGCTTTCTTT
-	TRBV15	TRBJ2-7	CATSRGSSGYEQYF	TGTGCCACCAGCAGAGGGAGTAGCGGCTACGAGCAGTACTTC
-	TRBV29-1	TRBJ1-1	CSATAGGGEAFF	TGCAGCGCCACGGCGGGGGGCGGAGAAGCTTTCTTT
TRBD2	TRBV10-2	TRBJ2-3	CASTPRALSGRTDTQYF	TGCGCCAGCACCCCCAGGGCCCTTAGCGGGAGGACAGATACGCAGTATTTT
TRBD1	TRBV18	TRBJ2-2	CASSRQGETGELFF	TGTGCCAGCTCACGACAGGGGGAGACCGGGGAGCTGTTTTTT
-	TRBV7-3	TRBJ2-1	CASSRSPGYNEQFF	TGTGCCAGCAGCCGGTCCCCGGGTTACAATGAGCAGTTCTTC
-	TRBV27	TRBJ2-3	CASSLQTSDTQYF	TGTGCCAGCAGTCTCCAGACATCAGATACGCAGTATTTT
-	TRBV29-1	TRBJ2-3	CSVARDPTSTDTQYF	TGCAGCGTCGCCCGGGATCCCACTAGCACAGATACGCAGTATTTT
-	TRBV28	TRBJ2-4	CASSLKNIQYF	TGTGCCAGCAGTCTAAAAAACATTCAGTACTTC
-	TRBV14	TRBJ2-2	CASSQDVSGVGELFF	TGTGCCAGCAGCCAAGATGTATCGGGGGTCGGGGAGCTGTTTTTT